This is a list of T cell receptor beta chains from one sample in a study of shared clonotypes between healthy human individuals. The protocol was immunoSEQ multiplex PCR, while the TCRdb copy is restricted to in-frame clones and leaves out a portion. This sample has some 1.5 million clones, with about 96% found just once. Sequencing input: naive CD4+ T cells sorted from blood. These receptors all stem from a man in his thirties or forties in good health. Both conserved end residues are part of each CDR3. D genes are given only for firm matches. Part of the rows lack a size; the others show once, few, many or a class for expanded clones.

abundance	d_gene	v_gene	j_gene	CDR3aa	CDR3nt
.	TRBD2	TRBV11-3	TRBJ2-1	CASSSVGSGPEEQFF	TGTGCCAGCAGCTCGGTTGGTAGCGGGCCGGAAGAGCAGTTCTTC
.	TRBD2	TRBV10-1	TRBJ2-1	CASSELAGGHEQFF	TGCGCCAGCAGTGAGTTAGCGGGAGGCCATGAGCAGTTCTTC
.	.	TRBV15	TRBJ2-7	CATSRDWETGYEQYF	TGTGCCACCAGCAGAGATTGGGAGACAGGCTACGAGCAGTACTTC
.	.	TRBV27	TRBJ2-1	CASSFWGSSYNEQFF	TGTGCCAGCAGTTTTTGGGGCAGCTCCTACAATGAGCAGTTCTTC
.	.	TRBV11-2	TRBJ2-7	CASRTIRGNSYEQYF	TGTGCCAGCAGAACTATAAGGGGTAACTCCTACGAGCAGTACTTC
.	.	TRBV27	TRBJ2-7	CASSWGGGGSYEQYF	TGTGCCAGCAGTTGGGGAGGGGGCGGGTCCTACGAGCAGTACTTC
.	.	TRBV5-1	TRBJ2-5	CASSAHPGPGKETQYF	TGCGCCAGCAGCGCCCACCCGGGACCTGGGAAAGAGACCCAGTACTTC
.	.	TRBV5-5	TRBJ1-1	CASIRPEGHEAFF	TGTGCCAGCATCCGCCCAGAGGGCCATGAAGCTTTCTTT
.	.	TRBV6-1	TRBJ1-2	CASSETPGVGGRYGYTF	TGTGCCAGCAGTGAAACGCCTGGGGTGGGGGGCAGGTATGGCTACACCTTC
.	.	TRBV28	TRBJ2-5	CASREEGPQTQYF	TGTGCCAGCAGGGAAGAAGGTCCTCAGACCCAGTACTTC
.	TRBD2	TRBV19	TRBJ2-2	CASSIDYRAGVLGELFF	TGTGCCAGTAGTATAGATTATCGGGCGGGAGTCCTCGGGGAGCTGTTTTTT
.	.	TRBV10-3	TRBJ2-2	CAISEYPGELFF	TGTGCCATCAGTGAATACCCCGGGGAGCTGTTTTTT
.	TRBD2	TRBV29-1	TRBJ2-3	CSVLGSGTSKTTDTQYF	TGCAGCGTCCTTGGATCCGGGACTAGCAAAACCACAGATACGCAGTATTTT
.	.	TRBV6-5	TRBJ1-1	CASTITQGAEAFF	TGTGCCAGCACCATTACCCAGGGTGCTGAAGCTTTCTTT
.	.	TRBV29-1	TRBJ1-3	CSVATGNTIYF	TGCAGCGTTGCCACTGGAAACACCATATATTTT
.	.	TRBV5-8	TRBJ2-7	CASSLEIRTTEQYF	TGTGCCAGCAGCTTAGAAATCCGGACTACCGAGCAGTACTTC
.	TRBD2	TRBV7-8	TRBJ2-3	CASSSSGRNTATRTRTDTQYF	TGTGCCAGCAGCTCCAGCGGGAGAAACACCGCGACCCGAACTCGCACAGATACGCAGTATTTT
.	.	TRBV11-2	TRBJ1-3	CASSFFTDMALSGNTIYF	TGTGCCAGCAGCTTCTTCACAGATATGGCTTTATCTGGAAACACCATATATTTT
.	TRBD1	TRBV7-3	TRBJ2-1	CASSKGQGYNEQFF	TGTGCCAGCAGCAAGGGACAGGGGTACAATGAGCAGTTCTTC
.	.	TRBV6-5	TRBJ2-6	CASRYTGSGANVLTF	TGTGCCAGCAGGTACACGGGCTCTGGGGCCAACGTCCTGACTTTC
.	TRBD1	TRBV9	TRBJ2-2	CASSVGPQGETGELFF	TGTGCCAGCAGCGTAGGGCCCCAGGGGGAGACCGGGGAGCTGTTTTTT
.	TRBD2	TRBV7-6	TRBJ2-7	CASSPLRGRGPYEQYF	TGTGCCAGCAGCCCCCTCCGCGGGAGAGGACCCTACGAGCAGTACTTC
.	.	TRBV28	TRBJ1-4	CASSLFGGEEKLFF	TGTGCCAGCAGTTTATTTGGAGGGGAGGAAAAACTGTTTTTT
.	.	TRBV25-1	TRBJ1-2	CASSGASYGYTF	TGTGCCAGCAGTGGGGCTTCGTATGGCTACACCTTC
.	.	TRBV5-5	TRBJ1-5	CASSLSAGTQFGNQPQHF	TGTGCCAGCAGCTTGTCTGCAGGAACCCAGTTTGGCAATCAGCCCCAGCATTTT
.	TRBD2	TRBV7-8	TRBJ2-2	CASSPLGAGVVYRDTGELFF	TGTGCCAGCAGCCCCCTCGGAGCGGGAGTTGTTTATCGAGACACCGGGGAGCTGTTTTTT
.	.	TRBV2	TRBJ1-2	CASSSTGPLYGYTF	TGTGCCAGCAGTTCTACAGGGCCGCTATATGGCTACACCTTC
.	.	TRBV7-2	TRBJ2-5	CASSLAGNMAPGAETQYF	TGTGCCAGCAGCTTAGCGGGTAATATGGCCCCCGGGGCAGAGACCCAGTACTTC
.	.	TRBV28	TRBJ2-7	CASSIIGGSSEQYF	TGTGCCAGCAGTATCATCGGGGGCTCAAGCGAGCAGTACTTC
.	.	TRBV5-1	TRBJ1-2	CASSPVNGVGYTF	TGCGCCAGCAGCCCGGTGAACGGGGTTGGCTACACCTTC
.	.	TRBV10-1	TRBJ2-3	CASSGIHTDTQYF	TGCGCCAGCAGTGGAATCCACACAGATACGCAGTATTTT
.	TRBD2	TRBV27	TRBJ2-1	CASSSVAPLLAGNNEQFF	TGTGCCAGCAGTTCGGTTGCTCCCTTGCTAGCGGGAAACAATGAGCAGTTCTTC
.	TRBD1	TRBV28	TRBJ1-5	CASSQRTGNGNQPQHF	TGTGCCAGCAGTCAGAGGACAGGGAACGGCAATCAGCCCCAGCATTTT
few	.	TRBV5-4	TRBJ2-6	CASSLSQGLAGANVLTF	TGTGCCAGCAGCTTGTCACAGGGCTTAGCTGGGGCCAACGTCCTGACTTTC